This T cell receptor (beta chain) was profiled in a study of cytomegalovirus exposure and HLA in healthy donors. General study results and limits: According to an earlier analysis, most TCR beta V segments yielded productive rearrangements about 90% or about 30% of the time. Available immune exposure information covered CMV serostatus only.

PCR employed 60 Vbeta and 13 Jbeta primers. Profiling relied on immunoSEQ multiplex PCR, and the TCRdb table lists in-frame clones only, not all of them. The sample lists under 200,000 clones, about four fifths occurring once. With regard to this clone: What it binds is not known.

V lost 5 bases and J lost 4; bases outside the gene matches: 8. The CDR3 length is 15 residues. Looked up from germline, CDR1 is PRHDT and CDR2 is FYEKMQ (reference sequence). The gene calls are TRBV13 and TRBJ2-1; 7 nucleotides line up with TRBD2. This clonotype was obtained from a man between 25 and 39 years old in good health and CMV-seronegative. The sequenced material came from PBMCs. CDR3 bases: TGTGCCAGCAGCACCCCATCAGCGGGGTACAATGAGCAGTTCTTC. This encodes CASSTPSAGYNEQFF.